This TCR beta chain was captured in a study of cytomegalovirus exposure and HLA in healthy donors. Study results and limitations: Segments of the TCR beta V type were, in most cases, productive about 87% or about 30% of the time in an earlier analysis. The study designated about 160 TCR beta chains cytomegalovirus-associated. Rarity held for most TCR sequences, but there were some public TCRs that occurred in many donors.

A few counts support this clone. What it binds is not known. PCR used 60 Vbeta primers and 13 Jbeta primers. Using immunoSEQ multiplex PCR, the repertoire was profiled, and TCRdb retains in-frame clones only, with some absent. The sample holds some 140,000 clones, approximately 77% seen once. Sequencing input: PBMCs. The clonotype was recovered from a man younger than 40 in good health and CMV-seronegative.

CDR3 nucleotide sequence: TGTGCCAGCAGCTTAGAAGCTAGCGGGACCGGGGAGCTGTTTTTT. The encoded protein is CASSLEASGTGELFF. The chain recombines TRBV11-2 with TRBJ2-2; 8 bases line up with TRBD2. Germline CDR1 is SGHAT and CDR2 is FQNNGV. This CDR3 region has 15 residues. V trimming: 0 bases; J trimming: 5 bases; junction bases outside the gene matches: 2.